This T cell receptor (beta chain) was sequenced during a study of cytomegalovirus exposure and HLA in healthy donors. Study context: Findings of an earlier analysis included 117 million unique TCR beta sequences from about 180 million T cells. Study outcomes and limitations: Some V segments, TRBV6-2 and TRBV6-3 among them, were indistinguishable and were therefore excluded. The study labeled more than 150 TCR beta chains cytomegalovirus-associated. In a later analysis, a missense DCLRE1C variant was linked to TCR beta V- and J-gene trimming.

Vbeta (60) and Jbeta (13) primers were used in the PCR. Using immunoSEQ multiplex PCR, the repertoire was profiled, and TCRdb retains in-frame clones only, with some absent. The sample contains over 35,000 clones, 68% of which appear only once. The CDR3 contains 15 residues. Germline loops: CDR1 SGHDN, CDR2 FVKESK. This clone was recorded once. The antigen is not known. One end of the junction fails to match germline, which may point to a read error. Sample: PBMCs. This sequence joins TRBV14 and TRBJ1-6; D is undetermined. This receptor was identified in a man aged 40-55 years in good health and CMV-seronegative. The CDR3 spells CASSQGRSYNSPLHF. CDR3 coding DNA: TGTGCCAGCAGTCAAGGTCGCTCCTATAATTCACCCCTCCACTTT.